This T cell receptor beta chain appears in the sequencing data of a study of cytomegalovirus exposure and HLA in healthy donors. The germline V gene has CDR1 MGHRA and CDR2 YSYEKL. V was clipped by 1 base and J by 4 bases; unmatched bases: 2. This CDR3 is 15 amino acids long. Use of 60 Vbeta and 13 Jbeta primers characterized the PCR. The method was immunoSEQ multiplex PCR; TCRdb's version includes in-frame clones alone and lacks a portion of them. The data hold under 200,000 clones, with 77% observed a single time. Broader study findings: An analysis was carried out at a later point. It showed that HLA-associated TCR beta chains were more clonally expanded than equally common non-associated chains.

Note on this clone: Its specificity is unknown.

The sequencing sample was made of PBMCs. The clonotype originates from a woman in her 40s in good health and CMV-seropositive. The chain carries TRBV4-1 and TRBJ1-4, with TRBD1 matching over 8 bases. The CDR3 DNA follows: TGCGCCAGCAGCCAAGCCGGGACAGGTAATGAAAAACTGTTTTTT. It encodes CASSQAGTGNEKLFF.